A single sample is the source of the 31 T cell receptor beta chains below, sequenced in a study of blood T cell repertoires in COVID-19. The assay was immunoSEQ multiplex PCR, and TCRdb's table has in-frame clones only and misses some. The sample lists approximately 270,000 clones; just under 85% were seen once. Material: peripheral blood. The receptors were sampled from a man at least 80 years old with acute or convalescent COVID-19.

J is TRBJ2-1 and V is TRBV11-2, with D possibly being TRBD2 (5 bases). CDR1 and CDR2 (germline): SGHAT, FQNNGV. Trimming cost V 1 base and J 2 bases, with 12 bases left between them. This CDR3 has 16 residues. CDR3 sequence reads: CASSLGVRAAYNEQFF. DNA of the CDR3: TGTGCCAGCAGCTTAGGGGTGAGGGCGGCCTACAATGAGCAGTTCTTC.

The chain's CDR3 is CASSRNWADTQYF. For the CDR3, the DNA is TGTGCCAGCAGCAGGAATTGGGCAGATACGCAGTATTTT. The chain carries TRBV2 and TRBJ2-3; D is unclear. This CDR3 has 13 amino acids. Trimming stripped 6 bases from V and 4 bases from J, with 11 bases between. Germline CDR1 and CDR2: SNHLY and FYNNEI.

In this sample, this clone turned up a few times. The chain uses TRBV28 and TRBJ1-5, with D hard to call. CDR3 length: 14 residues. V lost 2 bases and J 5 bases, leaving 10 bases between the germline ends. The germline V gene encodes CDR1 MDHEN and CDR2 SYDVKM. The CDR3, as DNA: TGTGCCAGCAGTTTAGAAGAGGGTTATCAGCCCCAGCATTTT. Its protein is CASSLEEGYQPQHF.

This chain links TRBV15 with TRBJ2-4; 7 bases align to TRBD1. Germline-derived CDR1 and CDR2 are LNHNV and YYDKDF (reference sequence). J was trimmed by 4 bases and V by 0 bases; bases with no gene match: 3. The CDR3 runs 15 residues. CDR3 in DNA: TGTGCCACCAGCAGAGACCAGACAGGGAAAAACATTCAGTACTTC. Translation gives CATSRDQTGKNIQYF.

The V and J genes are TRBV24-1 and TRBJ2-3, with 8 bases matching TRBD1. From germline, CDR1 is KGHDR and CDR2 SFDVKD. This CDR3 has 15 amino acids. V dropped 7 bases and J dropped 2; count of bases not matched to a gene: 7. This CDR3 reads CATSSTGDITDTQYF. The CDR3 DNA follows: TGTGCCACCAGCTCGACAGGGGATATCACAGATACGCAGTATTTT.

The chain employs TRBV6-5 and TRBJ1-4; 7 bases match TRBD1. The trim removed 5 bases at V and 8 bases at J, leaving 11 bases unmatched. Germline loops: CDR1 MNHEY, CDR2 SVGAGI. The CDR3 has 15 amino acids. CDR3 bases: TGTGCCAGCAGTCCTTCGACAGGGTTAAGGGAAAAACTGTTTTTT. Protein product: CASSPSTGLREKLFF.

The genes are TRBV29-1 and TRBJ2-7; possible D gene TRBD1, 6 bases. V shed 5 bases and J shed 5 bases, with 16 bases lying between them. This CDR3 comprises 13 residues. The germline CDR1 and CDR2 sequences are SQVTM and ANQGSEA. DNA for the CDR3: TGCAGCGTTCATACAGGGTACGGCAACGAGCAGTACTTC. Translated: CSVHTGYGNEQYF.

J is TRBJ2-2 and V is TRBV18, with TRBD1 identical over 8 bases. Losses at the gene ends were 3 bases for V and 2 bases for J; bases not matched to a gene: 8. The CDR3 runs to 17 residues. Germline V gene sequence: CDR1 KGHSH, CDR2 LQKENI. The CDR3 region is CASSPSTGTGNTGELFF. As DNA, the CDR3 is TGTGCCAGCTCACCTTCTACCGGGACAGGCAACACCGGGGAGCTGTTTTTT.

The chain joins TRBV30 to TRBJ2-5, with 7 positions matching TRBD2. Per the germline V gene, CDR1 is GTSNPN and CDR2 is SVGIG (reference sequence). The CDR3 sequence is 15 residues long. Unmatched junction bases numbered 10, after V lost 2 bases and J lost 4 bases. CDR3 DNA: TGTGCCTGGAGTACCGGGGGAGTAGCGGGAGAGACCCAGTACTTC. Encoded protein: CAWSTGGVAGETQYF.

The chain is built from TRBV2 and TRBJ2-1; 14 nucleotides align to TRBD2. Trimming cost V 6 bases and J 10 bases; bases outside gene matches: 11. The CDR3 is 16 amino acids. Germline V gene sequence: CDR1 SNHLY, CDR2 FYNNEI. The CDR3 DNA reads TGTGCCAGCAGCCGGAGACTAGCGGGAGGGCCTCGGGAGCAGTTCTTC. It encodes CASSRRLAGGPREQFF.

The DNA of the CDR3 is TGTGCCTGGAGGACTCCGGGGAGGCGGGAAAAACTGTTTTTT. Translated, it gives CAWRTPGRREKLFF. The chain combines TRBV30 with TRBJ1-4; D not resolved. Germline V gene sequence: CDR1 GTSNPN, CDR2 SVGIG (reference sequence). The CDR3 consists of 14 residues. With 3 bases removed from V and 8 bases from J, the gap between germline ends came to 16 bases.

This chain connects TRBV15 to TRBJ2-7; the match to TRBD1 covers 9 bases. This CDR3 is 15 amino acids long. The J segment lost 3 bases and the V segment lost 1 base, leaving 4 bases of the junction unmatched. Per germline, CDR1 LNHNV and CDR2 YYDKDF (reference sequence). As DNA, the CDR3 is TGTGCCACCAGCAGAGGTGGGACAGGGAACTACGAGCAGTACTTC. Its translation: CATSRGGTGNYEQYF.

DNA for the CDR3: TGTGCCAGTAGTGAGGCCTCCGGAGGTGGCAATCAGCCCCAGCATTTT. This sequence encodes CASSEASGGGNQPQHF. The chain combines TRBV19 with TRBJ1-5; D is unclear. The CDR3 sequence is 16 residues long. From germline, CDR1 is LNHDA and CDR2 SQIVND (reference sequence). V was cut by 5 bases and J by 2 bases, with 16 bases left in between. The complete variable domain, with remaining parts taken from reference TRBV19 and TRBJ1-5, reads DGGITQSPKYLFRKEGQNVTLSCEQNLNHDAMYWYRQDPGQGLRLIYYSQIVNDFQKGDIAEGYSVSREKKESFPLTVTSAQKNPTAFYLCASSEASGGGNQPQHFGDGTRLSIL.

V gene TRBV30 combines with J gene TRBJ2-5; no definite D call. The V end was cut by 2 bases, the J end by 2 bases, with 15 bases between. The CDR3 has 15 amino acids. The germline V gene has CDR1 GTSNPN and CDR2 SVGIG (reference sequence). The DNA for the CDR3 is TGTGCCTGGAGTTCATGGCTCTCCCCACAAGAGACCCAGTACTTC. Its translation: CAWSSWLSPQETQYF. Based on the CDR3 plus reference TRBV30 and TRBJ2-5, the full variable domain is SQTIHQWPATLVQPVGSPLSLECTVEGTSNPNLYWYRQAAGRGLQLLFYSVGIGQISSEVPQNLSASRPQDRQFILSSKKLLLSDSGFYLCAWSSWLSPQETQYFGPGTRLLVL.

This chain uses TRBV10-3 with TRBJ1-5, with a possible D match to TRBD1 (5 bases). Trimming stripped 5 bases from V and 4 bases from J, with 12 bases between. The CDR3 runs 14 residues. Germline lookup yields CDR1 ENHRY and CDR2 SYGVKD. Written as DNA, the CDR3 is TGTGCCATCAGTCAGGGCGGGGCGAATCAGCCCCAGCATTTT. It is translated as CAISQGGANQPQHF.

The V gene is TRBV5-5, the J gene TRBJ2-2; the match to TRBD1 covers 7 bases. V dropped 8 bases and J dropped 2; count of bases not matched to a gene: 3. The germline V gene has CDR1 SGHKS and CDR2 YYEKEE (reference sequence). The CDR3 sequence is 13 residues long. CDR3 nucleotides: TGTGCCAGTGGGACAGCAAACACCGGGGAGCTGTTTTTT. Translated: CASGTANTGELFF. Looking up the rest from reference TRBV5-5 and TRBJ2-2 gives the full variable domain: DAGVTQSPTHLIKTRGQQVTLRCSPISGHKSVSWYQQVLGQGPQFIFQYYEKEERGRGNFPDRFSARQFPNYSSELNVNALLLGDSALYLCASGTANTGELFFGEGSRLTVL.

This clone came up many times. This chain uses TRBV2 with TRBJ2-7; 10 nucleotides agree with TRBD1. The ends lost 6 bases at V and 6 bases at J; junction bases unmatched: 8. The CDR3 extends over 14 amino acids. CDR1 and CDR2 (germline): SNHLY, FYNNEI. In DNA, the CDR3 is TGTGCCAGCAGCGCCGGGACAGGGGTTGGCGAGCAGTACTTC. It is translated as CASSAGTGVGEQYF.

The chain carries TRBV12-2 and TRBJ2-1; no check of the table's D call, TRBD2, against the DNA was made. TRBV12-2 is described as a pseudogene. The CDR3 sequence is 20 residues long. The CDR3 nucleotides are TGTGCAAGTCGCTTAGCGGCGGGACTAGCGCCGAACGATTCCTACAATGAGCAGTTCTTC. Residues: CASRLAAGLAPNDSYNEQFF.

V usage is TRBV2 and J usage is TRBJ2-1; 9 bases are a match to TRBD2. CDR1 is SNHLY, CDR2 FYNNEI, per germline. V lost 7 bases, J lost 0 bases, and 1 base stayed unmatched. The CDR3 loop spans 14 amino acids. This CDR3 reads CASKAGGSYNEQFF. CDR3 DNA sequence: TGTGCCAGCAAAGCGGGAGGCTCCTACAATGAGCAGTTCTTC.

The sample holds a few counts of this clone. V is TRBV7-2 and J is TRBJ2-1; unclear D gene. This CDR3 spans 15 amino acids. The V gene lost 1 base and the J gene lost 0 bases, with 7 bases spanning the gap. Germline CDR1 SGHTA, CDR2 FQGNSA. The CDR3 here is CASSLVMSSYNEQFF. Written as DNA, the CDR3 is TGTGCCAGCAGCTTAGTCATGAGCTCCTACAATGAGCAGTTCTTC.

The gene calls are TRBV15 and TRBJ1-6; 12 bases are a match to TRBD1. Looked up from germline, CDR1 is LNHNV and CDR2 is YYDKDF (reference sequence). This CDR3 has 16 amino acids. V lost 5 bases, J lost 10 bases, and 9 bases stayed unmatched. The CDR3 reads CATSHGRDRGQSPLHF. CDR3 nucleotide sequence: TGTGCCACCAGCCACGGCCGGGACAGGGGGCAATCACCCCTCCACTTT.

As to this clone: Other nucleotide sequences in the sample specify the same CDR3. V usage is TRBV5-1 and J usage is TRBJ2-7; 9 nucleotides align to TRBD1. The CDR3 totals 14 residues. V trimming: 0 bases; J trimming: 3 bases; junction bases outside the gene matches: 1. Per the germline V gene, CDR1 is SGHRS and CDR2 is YFSETQ. The CDR3 DNA reads as TGCGCCAGCAGCTTGGGGGGACAGGGCTACGAGCAGTACTTC. Translating gives CASSLGGQGYEQYF.

In its sample, this clone was seen a few times. The chain combines TRBV5-1 with TRBJ2-7; 12 nucleotides line up with TRBD1. This CDR3 is built from 15 residues. Germline V gene sequence: CDR1 SGHRS, CDR2 YFSETQ. With 4 bases clipped from V and 5 bases from J, the junction kept 7 bases outside the gene matches. In nucleotides, the CDR3 is TGCGCCAGCAGCCCAGAGGGACAGGGGGCCAACGAGCAGTACTTC. It is translated as CASSPEGQGANEQYF.

This clone was counted a single time. The chain couples TRBV18 to TRBJ1-1, with TRBD1 matching over 8 bases. J gave up 5 bases and V 5 bases, and 10 bases lay outside the gene matches. CDR3 length: 15 amino acids. The germline V gene encodes CDR1 KGHSH and CDR2 LQKENI. The CDR3 DNA reads TGTGCCAGCTCAAAAAAGCAGGGGGCTGGGACTGAAGCTTTCTTT. As protein: CASSKKQGAGTEAFF.

The rearrangement links TRBV12-3 or TRBV12-4 to TRBJ2-7; a weak D match, TRBD2 (6 bases). This CDR3 comprises 12 residues. V lost 4 bases and J lost 9, with 13 bases in between. CDR3 region: CASSSGGTGQYF. DNA for the CDR3: TGTGCCAGCAGTTCTGGGGGGACGGGGCAGTACTTC.

The sample holds one count of this clone. This chain joins TRBV11-2 and TRBJ1-4; D remains unclear. The CDR3 is 14 amino acids. With 0 bases removed from V and 5 bases from J, the gap between germline ends came to 7 bases. The germline gives CDR1 SGHAT, CDR2 FQNNGV. The CDR3 is CASSLDRVNEKLFF. Here the CDR3 DNA reads TGTGCCAGCAGCTTAGATCGGGTGAATGAAAAACTGTTTTTT.

This CDR3 reads CASSFRGTKSYEQYF. CDR3 DNA sequence: TGTGCCAGCAGTTTTAGGGGCACAAAGTCCTACGAGCAGTACTTC. This chain joins TRBV28 and TRBJ2-7, with D perhaps matching TRBD1 (5 bases). The CDR3 has 15 residues. Trimming took off 3 bases at V and 1 base at J, with 13 bases between the two ends. Germline V CDR1 and CDR2: MDHEN, SYDVKM.

V and J are TRBV18 and TRBJ1-1, with D unresolved. The CDR3 loop spans 15 amino acids. Germline assignment: CDR1 KGHSH and CDR2 LQKENI. Between the trimmed V and J ends, which lost 3 bases and 5 bases, there was a span of 16 bases. The DNA for the CDR3 is TGTGCCAGCTCACCCGAGGTTATCGGTTCGACTGAAGCTTTCTTT. Residues: CASSPEVIGSTEAFF.

This chain links TRBV7-9 with TRBJ2-1, with 13 bases that match TRBD2. The CDR3 runs to 18 residues. Trimming at V came to 4 bases and at J to 7 bases, leaving 13 bases not matched to a gene. Germline CDR1 is SEHNR and CDR2 is FQNEAQ (reference sequence). CDR3 sequence: CASSSTSGRALGLNEQFF. CDR3 DNA sequence: TGTGCCAGCAGCTCCACTAGCGGGAGGGCGCTGGGATTAAATGAGCAGTTCTTC.

This chain connects TRBV7-9 to TRBJ2-5; 9 positions agree with TRBD2. This CDR3 is built from 15 residues. The trim removed 1 base at V and 5 bases at J, leaving 5 bases unmatched. Germline V CDR1 and CDR2: SEHNR, FQNEAQ (reference sequence). CDR3 sequence: CASSLGTSVRETQYF. Here the CDR3 DNA reads TGTGCCAGCAGCTTAGGGACTAGCGTTCGGGAGACCCAGTACTTC.

This clone occurred once. V usage is TRBV5-1 and J usage is TRBJ1-1; perhaps TRBD1 as D (6 bases). This CDR3 contains 14 residues. Germline V gives CDR1 SGHRS, CDR2 YFSETQ. The germline V and J ends were trimmed by 5 bases and 4 bases, with 15 bases remaining between them. The CDR3 nucleotides read TGCGCCAGCAGTTTTCAGGGGTCAGGCACTGAAGCTTTCTTT. It codes for CASSFQGSGTEAFF. The full variable domain, completed using reference TRBV5-1 and TRBJ1-1, is KAGVTQTPRYLIKTRGQQVTLSCSPISGHRSVSWYQQTPGQGLQFLFEYFSETQRNKGNFPGRFSGRQFSNSRSEMNVSTLELGDSALYLCASSFQGSGTEAFFGQGTRLTVV.